The 18 T cell receptor beta chains given below trace back to one sample, sequenced in a study of blood T cells in healthy people across ages. Then a second PCR, running about 7 to 11 cycles, was carried out with a sample-barcoded 5' primer and a J-beta primer mix. TCRdb processed the 5' RACE reads anew with MiXCR; each CDR3 protein has one entry. The sample has around 1.5 million distinct CDR3 sequences, 40% to 50% seen once. What was sequenced was blood. These receptors were collected from a woman younger than 30 in good health.

A word on this clonotype: The junction does not match germline at one end; this may be a read error. This chain connects TRBV29-1 to TRBJ2-1; possibly TRBD2 for D (5 bases). The germline V gene has CDR1 SQVTM and CDR2 ANQGSEA. CDR3 length: 12 residues. CDR3: CSAERGSNEQLF. In DNA form, the CDR3 reads TGCAGCGCTGAAAGAGGGTCCAATGAGCAGTTATTC.

This rearrangement joins TRBV3-1 to TRBJ2-5; unclear D gene. The J call may not be correct, given that the DNA end is closer to TRBJ2-4. Germline CDR1 is LGHDT and CDR2 is YNNKEL (reference sequence). The CDR3 has 13 amino acids. As DNA, the CDR3 is TGTGCCAGCAGCCTGAACTTAGGGAACATTCAGTACTTC. Its translation: CASSLNLGNIQYF.

The chain joins TRBV30 to TRBJ1-5; a possible D gene is TRBD1 (6 bases). V dropped 5 bases and J dropped 2 bases, with 10 bases sitting between them. The CDR3 loop spans 13 amino acids. From germline, CDR1 is GTSNPN and CDR2 SVGIG (reference sequence). The CDR3 loop reads CAWGQPGNQPQHF. Here the CDR3 DNA reads TGTGCCTGGGGACAGCCAGGCAATCAGCCCCAGCATTTT.

The V and J genes are TRBV6-5 and TRBJ2-5; D remains ambiguous. The J call may be mistaken, given a closer DNA end match to TRBJ2-7. The CDR3 is 12 residues long. The germline V gene has CDR1 MNHEY and CDR2 SVGAGI. CDR3: CASSSAPGEQYF. As DNA, the CDR3 is TGTGCCAGCAGTTCGGCCCCAGGCGAGCAGTACTTC.

This clonotype occurred a few times. The chain couples TRBV12-3 or TRBV12-4 to TRBJ2-3, with TRBD2 identical over 13 bases. The CDR3 is 17 amino acids. Losses at the gene ends were 5 bases for V and 2 bases for J; bases not matched to a gene: 7. The CDR3 nucleotides are TGTGCCAGCAGTCCAGGGACTAGCGGGACAGTCACAGATACGCAGTATTTT. As protein: CASSPGTSGTVTDTQYF.

With regard to this clonotype: Sequence at one end of the junction differs from germline and may be a read error. The chain carries TRBV3-1 and TRBJ1-2; 7 bases fit TRBD1. There are 14 residues in the CDR3. Looked up from germline, CDR1 is LGHDT and CDR2 is YNNKEL (reference sequence). The CDR3 spells CVSSRQGVHYGYTF. CDR3 in DNA: TGTGTCAGCAGCCGACAGGGAGTCCACTATGGCTACACCTTC.

As DNA, the CDR3 is TGTGCCAGCAGCCGTATGGGACTAGCGGGAGGAAGGGGCCAAGAGACCCAGTACTTC. This sequence encodes CASSRMGLAGGRGQETQYF. V usage is TRBV5-5 and J usage is TRBJ2-5; 15 nucleotides align to TRBD2. Germline V CDR1 and CDR2: SGHKS, YYEKEE (reference sequence). Germline trimming cut 4 bases from V and 1 base from J; bases unmatched to any gene: 11. This CDR3 spans 19 amino acids.

V and J are TRBV7-2 and TRBJ2-7; D tentatively fits TRBD1 or TRBD2 (6 bases each). Germline values: CDR1 SGHTA, CDR2 FQGNSA. With 5 bases removed from V and 5 bases from J, the gap between germline ends came to 10 bases. The CDR3 is made up of 12 amino acids. The CDR3 nucleotides read TGTGCCAGCAGCATGGGGGGCCACGAGCAGTACTTC. Translated, it gives CASSMGGHEQYF.

The rearrangement links TRBV20-1 to TRBJ1-2; maybe TRBD1 (6 bases). Germline V CDR1 and CDR2: DFQATT, SNEGSKA (reference sequence). V lost 2 bases to trimming and J lost 5 bases, with 15 bases between them. This CDR3 comprises 14 residues. The CDR3 sequence is CSARNGQLNYGYTF. The CDR3 nucleotides are TGCAGTGCTAGAAATGGACAGCTTAATTATGGCTACACCTTC.

Of note for this clonotype: One end of the junction varies from germline; a read error may be responsible. The chain is built from TRBV9 and TRBJ2-1; 9 bases match TRBD2. The CDR3 sequence is 16 residues long. In germline, CDR1 is SGDLS, CDR2 YYNGEE. The CDR3 sequence: CASSALSGSSCNEQFF. The DNA of the CDR3 is TGTGCCAGCAGCGCTCTTAGCGGGAGTTCCTGCAATGAGCAGTTCTTC.

V and J are TRBV12-3 or TRBV12-4 and TRBJ1-1; D not certain. The V gene lost 1 base and the J gene lost 6 bases, with 12 bases spanning the gap. The CDR3 extends over 14 amino acids. The DNA for the CDR3 is TGTGCCAGCAGTTTAGTCCCGGGAATACCTGAAGCTTTCTTT. Amino acid sequence: CASSLVPGIPEAFF.

V is TRBV7-9 and J is TRBJ2-7, with a tentative D call TRBD2 (5 bases). Per the germline V gene, CDR1 is SEHNR and CDR2 is FQNEAQ (reference sequence). The ends were cut back, 2 bases at V and 7 bases at J, with 12 bases in the middle. The length of the CDR3 is 13 residues. The CDR3 reads CASSLPGSGEQYF. CDR3 nucleotide sequence: TGTGCCAGCAGCTTACCAGGCTCGGGGGAGCAGTACTTC.

The chain carries TRBV11-2 and TRBJ2-1; perhaps TRBD1 as D (5 bases). V was clipped by 0 bases and J by 5 bases, with 11 bases between them. The CDR3 runs to 15 residues. Germline lookup yields CDR1 SGHAT and CDR2 FQNNGV. The chain's CDR3 is CASSLDSGPNNEQFF. CDR3 in DNA: TGTGCCAGCAGCTTAGATTCAGGGCCCAACAATGAGCAGTTCTTC.

Only a few counts were recorded for this clonotype. The chain uses TRBV20-1 and TRBJ2-3; TRBD2 aligns across 13 bases. Germline V lookup: CDR1 DFQATT, CDR2 SNEGSKA (reference sequence). The ends lost 8 bases at V and 2 bases at J; junction bases unmatched: 4. This CDR3 has 14 residues. The CDR3 bases are TGCAGTTCTGGACTAGCGGGAGACACAGATACGCAGTATTTT. This sequence encodes CSSGLAGDTDTQYF.

V usage is TRBV20-1 and J usage is TRBJ1-2, with D perhaps TRBD1 (5 bases). The CDR3 is 13 amino acids. The germline V gene has CDR1 DFQATT and CDR2 SNEGSKA (reference sequence). CDR3 protein: CRAPGGTPYGYTF. For the CDR3, the DNA is TGCAGGGCTCCTGGGGGGACCCCCTATGGCTACACCTTC.

Comment on this clonotype: This could be a read error, since a much larger clone is one nucleotide away. The rearrangement links TRBV12-3 or TRBV12-4 to TRBJ2-3; possibly TRBD1 for D (6 bases). There are 16 residues in the CDR3. The CDR3 is CASSFGQLIGTGTQYF. Here the CDR3 DNA reads TGTGCCAGCAGTTTCGGACAGCTCATTGGCACAGGTACGCAGTATTTT.

The V and J genes are TRBV4-1 and TRBJ2-3; a weak D match, TRBD1 (7 bases). Germline V lookup: CDR1 MGHRA, CDR2 YSYEKL. The CDR3 contains 16 residues. V was cut by 4 bases and J by 2 bases, with 16 bases left in between. The CDR3 DNA reads TGCGCCAGCAGCCCTCACCCAGGGGGGACCACAGATACGCAGTATTTT. Encoded protein: CASSPHPGGTTDTQYF.

The chain joins TRBV11-2 to TRBJ2-6, with D perhaps matching TRBD1 (6 bases). CDR1 is SGHAT, CDR2 FQNNGV, per germline. V was trimmed by 4 bases and J by 2 bases, leaving 6 bases between them. The CDR3 has 14 residues. The CDR3 region has the DNA TGTGCCAGCAGCTGGACAGCTGGGGCCAACGTCCTGACTTTC. It codes for CASSWTAGANVLTF. Drawing the rest from reference TRBV11-2 and TRBJ2-6, the complete variable domain is EAGVAQSPRYKIIEKRQSVAFWCNPISGHATLYWYQQILGQGPKLLIQFQNNGVVDDSQLPKDRFSAERLKGVDSTLKIQPAKLEDSAVYLCASSWTAGANVLTFGAGSRLTVL.